What follows are 11 T cell receptor beta chains derived from one specimen sequenced in a study of T cell responses to AZD1222 COVID-19 vaccine. TCRdb keeps only in-frame clones here, not all; method: immunoSEQ multiplex PCR. The sample has about 120,000 clones, 75% to 95% seen once; the top ten hold around 4.4%. Here the sequenced sample was peripheral blood, taken 28 days after the second dose of the MenACWY control vaccine. These receptors were collected from an adult who received the MenACWY meningococcal vaccine as a control.

This clone was seen once. This sequence joins TRBV29-1 and TRBJ2-1; D remains unclear. The CDR3 is 11 residues long. V lost 6 bases and J lost 8, with 11 bases in between. CDR1 and CDR2 from the germline V gene are SQVTM and ANQGSEA. The CDR3 nucleotides read TGCAGCGTAGAGAGAATGGATGAGCAGTTCTTC. Encoded protein: CSVERMDEQFF.

The chain carries TRBV10-2 and TRBJ1-5, with 9 bases matching TRBD1. This CDR3 is built from 15 residues. J lost 6 bases, V lost 4 bases, and 7 bases had no gene match. CDR1 is WSHSY, CDR2 SAAADI, per germline. CDR3 coding DNA: TGCGCCAGCAGTGGGACAGGGGCGCAGGGTCAGCCCCAGCATTTT. Its protein is CASSGTGAQGQPQHF.

This rearrangement joins TRBV5-5 to TRBJ1-5, with TRBD1 identical over 8 bases. Looked up from germline, CDR1 is SGHKS and CDR2 is YYEKEE (reference sequence). The CDR3 loop spans 17 amino acids. The trim removed 1 base at V and 4 bases at J, leaving 10 bases unmatched. The DNA for the CDR3 is TGTGCCAGCAGCTTGACGGTTCAGGGGGCAACGAATCAGCCCCAGCATTTT. Translating gives CASSLTVQGATNQPQHF.

The V and J genes are TRBV7-9 and TRBJ1-3; D gene ambiguous. The V end lost 5 bases, the J end lost 7 bases, and 15 bases lay between the germline ends. This CDR3 contains 14 residues. Germline V lookup: CDR1 SEHNR, CDR2 FQNEAQ (reference sequence). This CDR3 reads CASSTEEVFNTIYF. DNA of the CDR3: TGTGCCAGCAGCACCGAGGAGGTTTTTAACACCATATATTTT. Looking up the rest from reference TRBV7-9 and TRBJ1-3 gives the full variable domain: DTGVSQNPRHKITKRGQNVTFRCDPISEHNRLYWYRQTLGQGPEFLTYFQNEAQLEKSRLLSDRFSAERPKGSFSTLEIQRTEQGDSAMYLCASSTEEVFNTIYFGEGSWLTVV.

The chain has TRBV24-1 and TRBJ2-5, with 7 bases identical to TRBD2. The CDR3 consists of 15 residues. In germline, CDR1 is KGHDR, CDR2 SFDVKD. The trim removed 0 bases at V and 5 bases at J, leaving 5 bases unmatched. CDR3 bases: TGTGCCACCAGTGATTTGGATGAGGGAGGGGAGACCCAGTACTTC. Amino acid sequence: CATSDLDEGGETQYF.

The chain carries TRBV2 and TRBJ2-4; 8 nucleotides match TRBD2. CDR1 SNHLY and CDR2 FYNNEI come from the germline V gene. CDR3 length equals 14 residues. With V trimmed by 4 bases and J by 6 bases, 5 bases remained unmatched. The CDR3 loop is CASSVSSGGNIQYF. The CDR3 DNA follows: TGTGCCAGCAGTGTTTCGAGCGGGGGAAACATTCAGTACTTC.

V is TRBV6-6 and J is TRBJ2-5; TRBD2 aligns across 11 bases. The germline CDR1 and CDR2 sequences are MNHNY and SVGAGI (reference sequence). V trimming: 5 bases; J trimming: 3 bases; junction bases outside the gene matches: 17. The CDR3 covers 19 residues. DNA for the CDR3: TGTGCCAGCAGTCTGGGTTGGCGAGCGACTAGCGGGGTAAAAGAGACCCAGTACTTC. It is translated as CASSLGWRATSGVKETQYF.

The rearrangement links TRBV2 to TRBJ2-5; TRBD1 matches 9 bases. V trimming: 5 bases; J trimming: 3 bases; junction bases outside the gene matches: 4. Looked up from germline, CDR1 is SNHLY and CDR2 is FYNNEI. CDR3 size: 14 residues. For the CDR3, the DNA is TGTGCCAGCAGTTCCCGGACAGGGGAAGAGACCCAGTACTTC. Protein product: CASSSRTGEETQYF.

The CDR3 DNA reads TGTGCCAGCAGTGGGCCAGGGACGCAGTATTTT. The encoded protein is CASSGPGTQYF. The chain has TRBV25-1 and TRBJ2-3; D might be TRBD1 (5 bases). The CDR3 has 11 residues. Per germline, CDR1 MGHDK and CDR2 SYGVNS. The V and J ends lost 4 bases and 9 bases respectively, with 8 bases between them.

CDR3 nucleotides: TGCAGCGTTGAAGATAGAGATACGCAGTATTTT. Translated: CSVEDRDTQYF. The chain joins TRBV29-1 to TRBJ2-3; D gene uncertain. This CDR3 is built from 11 residues. V shed 0 bases and J shed 5 bases, with 3 bases lying between them. CDR1 and CDR2 from the germline V gene are SQVTM and ANQGSEA.

The chain combines TRBV6-5 with TRBJ1-1; 8 nucleotides align to TRBD1. Germline V gives CDR1 MNHEY, CDR2 SVGAGI. The CDR3 is 15 residues long. J was trimmed by 1 base and V by 5 bases; bases with no gene match: 6. CDR3 amino acids: CASSPSQGGNTEAFF. The CDR3 nucleotides are TGTGCCAGCAGTCCCTCACAGGGGGGGAACACTGAAGCTTTCTTT.